This T cell receptor beta chain was sequenced during a study of identical twins. Study conclusions and caveats: While abundant cord blood beta clonotypes carried fewer insertions, memory repertoires showed no such pattern.

Details on this clonotype: Its cognate antigen is unknown.

Germline lookup yields CDR1 MNHNS and CDR2 SASEGT. The CDR3 has 14 amino acids. V lost 9 bases to trimming and J lost 3 bases; unmatched junction nucleotides: 9. A single record per CDR3 protein comes from TCRdb applying MiXCR to the 5' RACE reads. The sample has about 690,000 distinct CDR3 sequences, about 20% seen once. These data are also associated with another study on T cells expressing NK-cell markers.

This chain joins TRBV6-1 and TRBJ2-7; 9 nucleotides align to TRBD1. The sequencing sample was made of PBMCs. This sequence originates from a woman aged 18-29 years in good health. The CDR3 sequence is CASSGQGFVYEQYF. The CDR3 DNA is TGTGCCAGTAGCGGACAGGGGTTTGTCTACGAGCAGTACTTC.